The 25 T cell receptor beta chains listed next were all sequenced from one sample in a study of shared clonotypes between healthy human individuals. TCRdb's copy holds only in-frame clones and misses some; the assay was immunoSEQ multiplex PCR. Of 470,000 or so clones listed, 78% were seen once; the top ten hold 12%. Source material: PBMCs. The receptors stem from a middle-aged woman in good health. Some clones in this sample may be carry-over from other donors' samples.

This clone was detected ten times or more. The J gene is TRBJ1-1, the V gene TRBV28; D ambiguous. Germline V gives CDR1 MDHEN, CDR2 SYDVKM. The CDR3 runs to 11 residues. Deletions cut 8 bases from V and 4 bases from J, with 8 bases between. The CDR3 DNA reads TGTGCCAGCCTAACGGGCACTGAAGCTTTCTTT. This gives the protein CASLTGTEAFF.

The chain links TRBV11-2 to TRBJ2-1, with 10 bases lining up with TRBD2. Losses at the gene ends were 5 bases for V and 14 bases for J; bases not matched to a gene: 3. CDR1 and CDR2 (germline): SGHAT, FQNNGV. This CDR3 has 11 residues. The CDR3 region has the DNA TGTGCCAGCAGCCTCAGCGGGAGGGAGTTCTTC. Translation gives CASSLSGREFF.

The V and J genes are TRBV11-2 and TRBJ2-2; 14 bases align to TRBD2. V shed 4 bases, J shed 7 bases, and the junction held 5 bases outside the gene matches. The CDR3 spans 16 residues. The germline CDR1 and CDR2 sequences are SGHAT and FQNNGV. The CDR3 DNA follows: TGTGCCAGCAGCTCGACTAGCGGGAGGGCCCACGGGGAGCTGTTTTTT. It translates to CASSSTSGRAHGELFF.

The CDR3 coding sequence is TGTGCCAGCAGTCGGACAGCGATCTATGGCTACACCTTC. Protein product: CASSRTAIYGYTF. The gene calls are TRBV28 and TRBJ1-2, with D possibly TRBD1 on 6 matching bases. Germline loops: CDR1 MDHEN, CDR2 SYDVKM. The CDR3 totals 13 residues. Trimming removed 5 bases at V and 4 bases at J, with 11 bases between.

V is TRBV10-3 and J is TRBJ2-1; 9 bases map to TRBD2. Germline V gene data show CDR1 as ENHRY and CDR2 as SYGVKD. The length of the CDR3 is 14 residues. Germline trimming cut 3 bases from V and 8 bases from J; bases unmatched to any gene: 5. DNA of the CDR3: TGTGCCATCAGTGATGGTAGCGGGAGCGATGAGCAGTTCTTC. This codes for CAISDGSGSDEQFF.

This chain uses TRBV29-1 with TRBJ2-1; D uncertain. Germline lookup yields CDR1 SQVTM and CDR2 ANQGSEA. Trimming stripped 5 bases from V and 8 bases from J, with 16 bases between. The CDR3 covers 13 residues. CDR3 in DNA: TGCAGCGTTACATCTGGCTCCTTGGATGAGCAGTTCTTC. Protein: CSVTSGSLDEQFF.

This chain joins TRBV7-2 and TRBJ1-1; D not certain. The V end was cut by 7 bases, the J end by 0 bases, with 15 bases between. CDR3 length equals 15 residues. Germline assignment: CDR1 SGHTA and CDR2 FQGNSA. In DNA, the CDR3 is TGTGCCAGCACGACGGGTTGGGGAATGAACACTGAAGCTTTCTTT. Translated: CASTTGWGMNTEAFF.

The gene calls are TRBV5-1 and TRBJ2-1, with a tentative D call TRBD1 (6 bases). CDR1 SGHRS and CDR2 YFSETQ come from the germline V gene. This CDR3 is 15 amino acids long. The germline V and J ends were trimmed by 1 base and 6 bases, with 14 bases remaining between them. In DNA form, the CDR3 reads TGCGCCAGCAGCTTGTTACAGGGAACGGGCAATGAGCAGTTCTTC. Protein: CASSLLQGTGNEQFF.

V is TRBV2 and J is TRBJ2-2; no clear D gene. From germline, CDR1 is SNHLY and CDR2 FYNNEI. V lost 7 bases, J lost 6 bases, and 9 bases lay in between. This CDR3 comprises 12 residues. CDR3: CASTQSAGELFF. CDR3 nucleotide sequence: TGTGCCAGCACCCAGTCGGCCGGGGAGCTGTTTTTT.

This chain connects TRBV19 to TRBJ2-3; TRBD1 matches 7 bases. V lost 5 bases, J lost 0 bases, and 8 bases stayed unmatched. The CDR3 has 16 amino acids. Germline CDR1 and CDR2: LNHDA and SQIVND (reference sequence). In nucleotides, the CDR3 is TGTGCCAGTAGTCCGCAGACAGGGTATAGCACAGATACGCAGTATTTT. This encodes CASSPQTGYSTDTQYF.

The gene calls are TRBV5-4 and TRBJ2-2; D might be TRBD2 (6 bases). V was trimmed by 3 bases and J by 9 bases, leaving 15 bases between them. The CDR3 length is 14 residues. Germline CDR1 reads SGHNT; CDR2 reads YYREEE (reference sequence). Here the CDR3 DNA reads TGTGCCAGCAGCTACGGGACTGTGGGTAGGGAGCTGTTTTTT. Translation gives CASSYGTVGRELFF.

The chain links TRBV28 to TRBJ2-1, with 9 bases lining up with TRBD2. The germline V gene has CDR1 MDHEN and CDR2 SYDVKM. This CDR3 is built from 11 residues. With 7 bases clipped from V and 10 bases from J, the junction kept 2 bases outside the gene matches. CDR3 sequence: CASILAGEQFF. Written as DNA, the CDR3 is TGTGCCAGCATCCTAGCGGGAGAGCAGTTCTTC. The full variable domain, its missing parts supplied by reference TRBV28 and TRBJ2-1, is DVKVTQSSRYLVKRTGEKVFLECVQDMDHENMFWYRQDPGLGLRLIYFSYDVKMKEKGDIPEGYSVSREKKERFSLILESASTNQTSMYLCASILAGEQFFGPGTRLTVL.

There are a few counts of this clone. Mismatch with germline at one junction end may stem from a read error. The rearrangement joins TRBV27 to TRBJ2-1, with TRBD1 identical over 7 bases. The germline V gene encodes CDR1 MNHEY and CDR2 SMNVEV (reference sequence). The CDR3 has 15 amino acids. CDR3 in DNA: TGTGCCAGCAGTCTTCGACAGGGCTCCCACAATGAGCAGTTCTTC. This translates into CASSLRQGSHNEQFF.

V usage is TRBV19 and J usage is TRBJ1-1, with TRBD1 matching over 8 bases. The ends lost 4 bases at V and 7 bases at J; junction bases unmatched: 8. The germline V gene encodes CDR1 LNHDA and CDR2 SQIVND (reference sequence). This CDR3 comprises 14 residues. The CDR3: CASSTYRGANEAFF. The CDR3 nucleotides are TGTGCCAGTAGTACGTACAGGGGGGCTAATGAAGCTTTCTTT.

The chain joins TRBV28 to TRBJ1-2; D remains ambiguous. This CDR3 is 14 amino acids long. V was shortened by 3 bases and J by 0 bases, with 8 bases between the two germline ends. The germline CDR1 and CDR2 sequences are MDHEN and SYDVKM. Here the CDR3 DNA reads TGTGCCAGCAGTTTCGGGCAGACTAACTATGGCTACACCTTC. As protein: CASSFGQTNYGYTF.

The gene calls are TRBV2 and TRBJ1-1; no reliable D call. The CDR3 runs 13 residues. The ends were cut back, 4 bases at V and 2 bases at J, with 8 bases in the middle. Germline V gene data show CDR1 as SNHLY and CDR2 as FYNNEI. The CDR3 DNA is TGTGCCAGCAGTGCTGGGAGAAACACTGAAGCTTTCTTT. Translated, it gives CASSAGRNTEAFF.

The chain links TRBV7-2 to TRBJ1-4; D not resolved. Germline CDR1 reads SGHTA; CDR2 reads FQGNSA. The V end lost 5 bases, the J end lost 5 bases, and 15 bases lay between the germline ends. CDR3 length: 15 amino acids. In DNA, the CDR3 is TGTGCCAGCAGCCCAGTCCGGGCCCAAAATGAAAAACTGTTTTTT. It encodes CASSPVRAQNEKLFF. The variable domain in full, with the rest retrieved from reference TRBV7-2 and TRBJ1-4, is GAGVSQSPSNKVTEKGKDVELRCDPISGHTALYWYRQSLGQGLEFLIYFQGNSAPDKSGLPSDRFSAERTGGSVSTLTIQRTQQEDSAVYLCASSPVRAQNEKLFFGSGTQLSVL.

Details on this clone: A far larger clone is one nucleotide away, so this likely arose from a read error. The chain links TRBV5-1 to TRBJ1-1; D not certain. V gave up 5 bases and J gave up 6 bases, with 8 bases separating them. The CDR3 contains 11 residues. In germline, CDR1 is SGHRS, CDR2 YFSETQ. CDR3 in amino acids: CASRGYSEAFF. The CDR3 DNA reads as TGCGCCAGCAGGGGTTATTCTGAAGCTTTCTTT.

The chain couples TRBV25-1 to TRBJ2-7; 10 bases line up with TRBD1. In germline, CDR1 is MGHDK, CDR2 SYGVNS. V was clipped by 4 bases and J by 5 bases; unmatched bases: 5. This CDR3 comprises 14 residues. This CDR3 reads CASSGGQGKHEQYF. The CDR3 nucleotides are TGTGCCAGCAGTGGGGGACAGGGGAAGCACGAGCAGTACTTC.

This clone is a singleton in its sample. The V call is TRBV9, the J call TRBJ2-7; 9 positions agree with TRBD2. This CDR3 is built from 16 residues. The germline V gene has CDR1 SGDLS and CDR2 YYNGEE. The ends lost 2 bases at V and 6 bases at J; junction bases unmatched: 12. The CDR3 bases are TGTGCCAGCAGCGTTCAACTAGCGGGCGGACGAGGCGAGCAGTACTTC. Residues: CASSVQLAGGRGEQYF.

The J gene is TRBJ1-4, the V gene TRBV28; perhaps TRBD1 as D (5 bases). Germline values: CDR1 MDHEN, CDR2 SYDVKM. The CDR3 totals 14 residues. V was shortened by 7 bases and J by 5 bases, with 14 bases between the two germline ends. CDR3 nucleotides: TGTGCCAGCACCTCCCCGGGGGGGAATGAAAAACTGTTTTTT. Protein: CASTSPGGNEKLFF.

V gene TRBV4-2 combines with J gene TRBJ2-5, with D maybe TRBD1 (6 bases). Gene TRBJ2-7 matches the end of the DNA better, so the J call may be wrong. The CDR3 spans 13 residues. In germline, CDR1 is LGHNA, CDR2 YNFKEQ. CDR3 DNA: TGTGCCAGCAGCCAGAGAGAGGGGGACGAGCAGTACTTC. It encodes CASSQREGDEQYF.

The gene calls are TRBV6-5 and TRBJ1-2; 10 nucleotides agree with TRBD1. The ends lost 6 bases at V and 4 bases at J; junction bases unmatched: 8. This CDR3 comprises 15 residues. Germline V gene sequence: CDR1 MNHEY, CDR2 SVGAGI. The CDR3 DNA reads TGTGCCAGCAGGACCCGGGACAGGGGAGTCTATGGCTACACCTTC. Amino acids: CASRTRDRGVYGYTF.

CDR3 nucleotide sequence: TGTGCCAGCTCACCACCGGTACAGGGGGCAGGCGAGCAGTACTTC. Translation: CASSPPVQGAGEQYF. This chain joins TRBV18 and TRBJ2-5; 9 bases align to TRBD1. The J call may be in error: the DNA end matches TRBJ2-7 better. The V gene's germline CDR1 is KGHSH and CDR2 LQKENI. The CDR3 has 15 residues.

The gene calls are TRBV27 and TRBJ1-4; D remains ambiguous. The CDR3 spans 14 residues. Trimming cost V 2 bases and J 5 bases, with 9 bases left between them. Germline V gives CDR1 MNHEY, CDR2 SMNVEV (reference sequence). The CDR3 region is CASSLNRVNEKLFF. In nucleotides, the CDR3 is TGTGCCAGCAGTTTAAACAGAGTGAATGAAAAACTGTTTTTT.